This T cell receptor (beta chain) was found in a study of cytomegalovirus exposure and HLA in healthy donors. Study-level findings and limits: Donors were assumed by presence/absence analyses to have roughly uniform sequencing depth. Certain indistinguishable V segments, among them TRBV6-2 and TRBV6-3, were excluded.

The CDR3 runs 14 residues. Per germline, CDR1 PRHDT and CDR2 FYEKMQ (reference sequence). Germline trimming cut 6 bases from V and 3 bases from J; bases unmatched to any gene: 7. In the PCR, 60 Vbeta and 13 Jbeta primers were used. Using immunoSEQ multiplex PCR, the repertoire was profiled, and TCRdb retains in-frame clones only, with some absent. The data show 200,000 or so clones, with over 75% seen just once and 2.9% held by the top ten. A remark on this clone: Antigen: not known.

The sequenced sample was PBMCs. V gene TRBV13 combines with J gene TRBJ2-7; 8 nucleotides match TRBD2. The sequence was obtained from a woman aged 30 to 39 in good health and CMV-seronegative. DNA of the CDR3: TGTGCCAGCAGGGGTCGGGGGGGGGACTACGAGCAGTACTTC. Protein product: CASRGRGGDYEQYF.